Following are 19 T cell receptor beta chains from one sample sequenced in a study of blood T cells in healthy people across ages. For the second PCR, which ran for roughly 6 to 12 cycles, a sample-barcoded 5' primer and a J-beta primer mix were used. TCRdb recomputed calls from the 5' RACE reads with MiXCR, one row per CDR3 protein. The data contain roughly 700,000 distinct CDR3 sequences, roughly 32% of them singletons. Sequenced: blood. These receptors all stem from a woman of 80 years or more in good health.

The rearrangement uses TRBV20-1 and TRBJ1-1, with 9 bases lining up with TRBD1. The length of the CDR3 is 13 residues. Germline assignment: CDR1 DFQATT and CDR2 SNEGSKA (reference sequence). CDR3 sequence: CRGLGTGWTEAFF. For the CDR3, the DNA is TGCAGGGGACTCGGGACAGGGTGGACTGAAGCTTTCTTT.

This clonotype was counted at least ten times. CDR3: CASRTWGGSYNEQFF. The DNA for the CDR3 is TGTGCCAGCAGAACGTGGGGGGGGTCCTACAATGAGCAGTTCTTC. This sequence joins TRBV12-3 or TRBV12-4 and TRBJ2-1; 7 bases are a match to TRBD2. The CDR3 is 15 residues long. V was pared by 6 bases and J by 1 base, with 6 bases of the junction left unmatched.

This clonotype turned up a few times. This chain uses TRBV2 with TRBJ1-2, with a possible D match to TRBD1 (5 bases). V lost 3 bases and J lost 4, with 12 bases in between. Germline V gene lookup returns CDR1 SNHLY and CDR2 FYNNEI. The CDR3 has 14 amino acids. The CDR3 here is CASSDVRAGYGYTF. CDR3 DNA: TGTGCCAGCAGTGACGTCAGGGCGGGCTATGGCTACACCTTC.

This clonotype was seen only once. The rearrangement joins TRBV6-2 or TRBV6-3 to TRBJ1-5; D call uncertain. Germline assignment: CDR1 MNHEY and CDR2 SVGEGT. This CDR3 is 13 amino acids long. V lost 7 bases, J lost 6 bases, and 13 bases lay in between. Here the CDR3 reads CASTESGVQPQHF. The DNA for the CDR3 is TGTGCCAGCACCGAGTCCGGGGTTCAGCCCCAGCATTTT.

This clonotype was counted many times. One junction end does not reproduce the germline sequence, and a read error may be involved. V gene TRBV20-1 combines with J gene TRBJ2-1; D possibly corresponds to TRBD2 (5 bases). This CDR3 spans 14 amino acids. The germline V gene has CDR1 DFQATT and CDR2 SNEGSKA (reference sequence). CDR3: CIAGSRTGYNEQFF. In nucleotides, the CDR3 is TGTATAGCCGGATCCAGGACGGGATACAATGAGCAGTTCTTC.

This clonotype was counted many times. This chain links TRBV2 with TRBJ1-1, with D possibly TRBD1 on 6 matching bases. This CDR3 spans 14 amino acids. The germline V gene encodes CDR1 SNHLY and CDR2 FYNNEI. Trimming stripped 4 bases from V and 0 bases from J, with 9 bases between. The CDR3 nucleotides are TGTGCCAGCAGTGTGGGGGGGCTGAACACTGAAGCTTTCTTT. The encoded protein is CASSVGGLNTEAFF.

The gene calls are TRBV4-1 and TRBJ2-5, with D unclear. V gave up 0 bases and J gave up 0 bases, with 11 bases separating them. Germline lookup yields CDR1 MGHRA and CDR2 YSYEKL. The CDR3 has 16 amino acids. The CDR3 protein is CASSQEGFLYQETQYF. CDR3 sequence (DNA): TGCGCCAGCAGCCAAGAGGGTTTTCTGTACCAAGAGACCCAGTACTTC.

This clonotype was seen more than once but under ten times. This sequence joins TRBV2 and TRBJ1-5; D may be TRBD1 (5 bases). V was cut by 7 bases and J by 5 bases, with 15 bases left in between. Germline values: CDR1 SNHLY, CDR2 FYNNEI. CDR3 length: 14 amino acids. CDR3 sequence reads: CASTHGGEDQPQHF. DNA of the CDR3: TGTGCCAGCACCCACGGGGGGGAGGATCAGCCCCAGCATTTT.

The chain has TRBV3-1 and TRBJ1-3, with D unclear. V was trimmed by 3 bases and J by 0 bases, leaving 12 bases between them. CDR3 length equals 16 residues. Germline CDR1 is LGHDT and CDR2 is YNNKEL (reference sequence). The CDR3 sequence is CASSQSPVDSGNTIYF. In DNA form, the CDR3 reads TGTGCCAGCAGCCAGTCTCCGGTGGACTCTGGAAACACCATATATTTT.

This clonotype has ten or more counts. The chain links TRBV29-1 to TRBJ2-7; D perhaps matches TRBD2 (6 bases). With 4 bases removed from V and 0 bases from J, the gap between germline ends came to 10 bases. The CDR3 length is 13 residues. Per the germline V gene, CDR1 is SQVTM and CDR2 is ANQGSEA. CDR3 nucleotides: TGCAGCGTTGCCGCGGGGCTCTCCTACGAGCAGTACTTC. Translation: CSVAAGLSYEQYF.

Remarks on this clonotype: One junction end disagrees with the germline gene, perhaps due to a read error. The J gene is TRBJ2-1, the V gene TRBV29-1; TRBD1 agrees at 7 bases. The CDR3 runs 14 residues. Germline V gives CDR1 SQVTM, CDR2 ANQGSEA. The CDR3 DNA is TGCAGCGTTGCCAGGACAGGCGGCTACAATGAGCATTACTTC. Encoded protein: CSVARTGGYNEHYF.

With regard to this clonotype: A read error is possible here, since a much larger clone lies one base away. The DNA of the CDR3 is TGCAGTGCTATCCAGCGGGCCCAGGGGCCAGATACGCGGTATTTT. It specifies CSAIQRAQGPDTRYF. J is TRBJ2-3 and V is TRBV20-1; D is tentatively TRBD1 or TRBD2 (6 bases each). Germline values: CDR1 DFQATT, CDR2 SNEGSKA (reference sequence). This CDR3 contains 15 residues.

This clonotype was observed at least ten times. At one boundary the junction diverges from the germline segment, which might be a read error. This chain joins TRBV5-1 and TRBJ2-1, with TRBD1 matching 8 bases. Germline V gene data show CDR1 as SGHRS and CDR2 as YFSETQ. The CDR3 runs to 14 residues. The CDR3 protein is CASSLGQGYNEQFF. In nucleotides, the CDR3 is TGTGCCAGCAGCTTAGGACAGGGTTACAATGAGCAGTTCTTC.

Details on this clonotype: Given a much more abundant clone one base away, this may be a read error. The rearrangement joins TRBV12-3 or TRBV12-4 to TRBJ2-6; either TRBD1 or TRBD2 may fit D (6 bases each). The germline V and J ends were trimmed by 6 bases and 2 bases, with 17 bases remaining between them. This CDR3 region has 17 residues. The CDR3 DNA is TGTGCCAGCAGGGTGGCGGGGACACACCCTGGGGCCAACGTCCTGACTTTC. This codes for CASRVAGTHPGANVLTF.

The chain recombines TRBV30 with TRBJ2-7; tentative D call: TRBD2 (6 bases). The DNA end is more similar to TRBJ2-5, so the J call may be wrong. The V gene's germline CDR1 is GTSNPN and CDR2 SVGIG (reference sequence). The CDR3 length is 16 residues. DNA for the CDR3: TGTGCCTGGAGTGTACACCGGGGCGGAGGGGCAGGGACCCAGTACTTC. Translated, it gives CAWSVHRGGGAGTQYF.

This chain uses TRBV6-1 with TRBJ2-7, with 10 bases that match TRBD1. Matching the DNA end better, TRBJ2-5 makes the J call doubtful. Germline CDR1 reads MNHNS; CDR2 reads SASEGT. The CDR3 loop spans 16 amino acids. CDR3 sequence reads: CASSDGDRGTLGTQYF. CDR3 coding DNA: TGTGCCAGCAGTGACGGGGACAGGGGAACCCTGGGGACCCAGTACTTC.

The gene calls are TRBV20-1 and TRBJ2-1; D could derive from TRBD1 or TRBD2 (7 bases each). The CDR3 is made up of 14 amino acids. Germline CDR1 DFQATT, CDR2 SNEGSKA (reference sequence). V shed 8 bases and J shed 2 bases, with 16 bases lying between them. The CDR3 DNA sequence: TGCAGTTCAGGGGGGGCGGGCGCCTACAATGAGCAGTTCTTC. This translates into CSSGGAGAYNEQFF.

The V call is TRBV3-1, the J call TRBJ2-3; unclear D gene. The length of the CDR3 is 16 residues. Deletions cut 1 base from V and 0 bases from J, with 11 bases between. CDR1 LGHDT and CDR2 YNNKEL come from the germline V gene (reference sequence). This CDR3 reads CASSQVGSTSTDTQYF. The CDR3 bases are TGTGCCAGCAGCCAAGTCGGCAGCACAAGCACAGATACGCAGTATTTT.

On this clonotype: A much bigger clone sits one base away, suggesting this may be a read error. This chain connects TRBV7-2 to TRBJ2-5, with TRBD2 as a possible D gene (7 bases). Trimming removed 3 bases from V and 11 bases from J, with 28 bases in between. Germline V gives CDR1 SGHTA, CDR2 FQGNSA. The CDR3 runs to 17 residues. The CDR3 sequence: CASSFAGAPKSYNEQYF. CDR3 in DNA: TGTGCCAGCAGCTTTGCGGGGGCCCCTAAATCCTACAATGAGCAGTACTTC. Full variable domain (rest looked up from reference TRBV7-2 and TRBJ2-5): GAGVSQSPSNKVTEKGKDVELRCDPISGHTALYWYRQSLGQGLEFLIYFQGNSAPDKSGLPSDRFSAERTGGSVSTLTIQRTQQEDSAVYLCASSFAGAPKSYNEQYFGPGTRLLVL.